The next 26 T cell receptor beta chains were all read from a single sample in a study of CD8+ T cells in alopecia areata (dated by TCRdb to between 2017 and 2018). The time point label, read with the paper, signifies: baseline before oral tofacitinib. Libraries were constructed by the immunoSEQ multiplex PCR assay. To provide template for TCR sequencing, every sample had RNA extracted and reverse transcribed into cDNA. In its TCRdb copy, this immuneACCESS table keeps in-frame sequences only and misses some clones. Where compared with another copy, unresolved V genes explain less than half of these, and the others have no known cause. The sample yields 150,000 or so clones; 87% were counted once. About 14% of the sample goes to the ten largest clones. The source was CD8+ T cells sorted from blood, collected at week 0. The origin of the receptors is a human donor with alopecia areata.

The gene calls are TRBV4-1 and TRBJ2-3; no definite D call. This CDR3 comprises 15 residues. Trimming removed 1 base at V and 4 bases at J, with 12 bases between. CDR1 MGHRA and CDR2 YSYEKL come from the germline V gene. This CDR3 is CASSQGHRGADTQYF. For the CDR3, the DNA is TGCGCCAGCAGCCAAGGACACCGAGGCGCAGATACGCAGTATTTT.

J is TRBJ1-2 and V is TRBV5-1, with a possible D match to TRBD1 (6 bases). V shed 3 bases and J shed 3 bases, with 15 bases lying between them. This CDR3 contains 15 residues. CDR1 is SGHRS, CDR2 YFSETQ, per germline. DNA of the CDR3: TGCGCCAGCAGCTCAGATCCGGGACACGACTATGGCTACACCTTC. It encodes CASSSDPGHDYGYTF.

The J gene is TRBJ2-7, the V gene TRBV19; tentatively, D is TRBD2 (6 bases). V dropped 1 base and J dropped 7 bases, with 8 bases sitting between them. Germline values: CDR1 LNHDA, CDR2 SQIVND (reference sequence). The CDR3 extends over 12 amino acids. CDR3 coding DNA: TGTGCCAGTAGTATAGCGGGGGAGGAGCAGTACTTC. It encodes CASSIAGEEQYF. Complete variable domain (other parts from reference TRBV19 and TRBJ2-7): DGGITQSPKYLFRKEGQNVTLSCEQNLNHDAMYWYRQDPGQGLRLIYYSQIVNDFQKGDIAEGYSVSREKKESFPLTVTSAQKNPTAFYLCASSIAGEEQYFGPGTRLTVT.

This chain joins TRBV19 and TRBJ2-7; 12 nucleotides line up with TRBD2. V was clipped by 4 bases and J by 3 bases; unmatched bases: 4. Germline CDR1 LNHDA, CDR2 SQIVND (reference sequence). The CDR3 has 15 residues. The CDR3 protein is CASSTGLAGIYEQYF. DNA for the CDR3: TGTGCCAGTAGTACCGGACTAGCGGGGATCTACGAGCAGTACTTC.

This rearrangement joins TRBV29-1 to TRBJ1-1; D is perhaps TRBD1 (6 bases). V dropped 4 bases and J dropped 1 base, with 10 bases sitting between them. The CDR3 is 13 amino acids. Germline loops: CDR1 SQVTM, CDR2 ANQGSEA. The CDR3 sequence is CSVGGGGNTEAFF. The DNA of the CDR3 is TGCAGCGTTGGGGGGGGCGGGAACACTGAAGCTTTCTTT.

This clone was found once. CDR3 loop: CSVAGERTDTQYF. The CDR3 DNA follows: TGCAGCGTTGCGGGAGAGAGGACAGATACGCAGTATTTT. V gene TRBV29-1 combines with J gene TRBJ2-3; D may be TRBD2 (6 bases). The CDR3 extends over 13 amino acids. Germline CDR1 and CDR2: SQVTM and ANQGSEA. The V end was cut by 4 bases, the J end by 3 bases, with 11 bases between.

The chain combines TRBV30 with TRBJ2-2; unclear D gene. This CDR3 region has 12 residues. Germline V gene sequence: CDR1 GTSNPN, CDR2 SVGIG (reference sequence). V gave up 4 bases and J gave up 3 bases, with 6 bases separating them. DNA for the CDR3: TGTGCCTGGACACCTTACACCGGGGAGCTGTTTTTT. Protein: CAWTPYTGELFF.

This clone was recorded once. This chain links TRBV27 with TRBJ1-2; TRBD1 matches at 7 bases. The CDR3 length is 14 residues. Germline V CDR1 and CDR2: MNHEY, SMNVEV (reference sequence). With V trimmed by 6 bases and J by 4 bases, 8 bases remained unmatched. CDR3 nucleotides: TGTGCCAGCAGAGTCCGACAGGGTGCCTATGGCTACACCTTC. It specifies CASRVRQGAYGYTF.

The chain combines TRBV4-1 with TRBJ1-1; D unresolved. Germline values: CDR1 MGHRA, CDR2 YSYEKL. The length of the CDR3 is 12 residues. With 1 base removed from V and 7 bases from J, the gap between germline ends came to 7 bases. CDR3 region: CASSQVGSEAFF. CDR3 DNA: TGCGCCAGCAGCCAAGTTGGGAGTGAAGCTTTCTTT.

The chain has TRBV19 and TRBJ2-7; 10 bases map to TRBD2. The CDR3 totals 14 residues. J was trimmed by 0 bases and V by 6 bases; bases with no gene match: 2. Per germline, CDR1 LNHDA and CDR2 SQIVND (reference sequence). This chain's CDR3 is CASSLAGASYEQYF. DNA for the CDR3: TGTGCCAGTAGCCTAGCGGGGGCCTCCTACGAGCAGTACTTC.

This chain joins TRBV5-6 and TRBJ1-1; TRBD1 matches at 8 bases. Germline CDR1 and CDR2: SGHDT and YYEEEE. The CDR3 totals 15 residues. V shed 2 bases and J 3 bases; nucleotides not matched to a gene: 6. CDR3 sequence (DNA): TGTGCCAGCAGCTTAGACGGACAGGGAGACACTGAAGCTTTCTTT. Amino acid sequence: CASSLDGQGDTEAFF.

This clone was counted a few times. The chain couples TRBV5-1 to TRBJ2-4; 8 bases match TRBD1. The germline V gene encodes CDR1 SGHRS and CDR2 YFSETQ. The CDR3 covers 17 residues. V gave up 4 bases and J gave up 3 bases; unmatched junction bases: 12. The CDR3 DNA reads TGCGCCAGCAGCCCCTCGGACAGGGCGTATAGCAAAAACATTCAGTACTTC. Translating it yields CASSPSDRAYSKNIQYF.

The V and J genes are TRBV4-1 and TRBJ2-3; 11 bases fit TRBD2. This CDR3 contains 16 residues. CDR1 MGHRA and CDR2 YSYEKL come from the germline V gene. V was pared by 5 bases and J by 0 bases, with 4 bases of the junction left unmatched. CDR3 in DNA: TGCGCCAGCAGCACGCGACTAGCGGGAAGCACAGATACGCAGTATTTT. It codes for CASSTRLAGSTDTQYF.

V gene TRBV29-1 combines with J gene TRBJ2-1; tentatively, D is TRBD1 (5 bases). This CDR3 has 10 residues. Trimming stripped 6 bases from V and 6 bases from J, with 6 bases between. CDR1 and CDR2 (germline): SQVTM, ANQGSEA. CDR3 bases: TGCAGCGTAGGGGCCAATGAGCAGTTCTTC. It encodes CSVGANEQFF.

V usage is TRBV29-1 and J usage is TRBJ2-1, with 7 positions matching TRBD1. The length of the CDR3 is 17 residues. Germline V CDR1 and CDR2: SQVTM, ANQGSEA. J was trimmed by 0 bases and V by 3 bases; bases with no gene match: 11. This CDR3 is CSVELTGQVSSYNEQFF. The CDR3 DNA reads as TGCAGCGTTGAGCTTACCGGACAGGTAAGCTCCTACAATGAGCAGTTCTTC.

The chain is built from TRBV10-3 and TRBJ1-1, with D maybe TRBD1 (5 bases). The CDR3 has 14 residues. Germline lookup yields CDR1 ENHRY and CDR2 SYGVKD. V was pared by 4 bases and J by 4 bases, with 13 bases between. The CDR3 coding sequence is TGTGCCATCAGTGGTGGGGGGGGAAGCACTGAAGCTTTCTTT. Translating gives CAISGGGGSTEAFF.

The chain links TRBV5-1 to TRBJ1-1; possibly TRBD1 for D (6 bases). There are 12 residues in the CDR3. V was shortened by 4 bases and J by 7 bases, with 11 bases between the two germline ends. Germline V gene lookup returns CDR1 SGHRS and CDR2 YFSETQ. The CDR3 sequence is CASSPGHYEAFF. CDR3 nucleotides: TGCGCCAGCAGCCCGGGACATTATGAAGCTTTCTTT.

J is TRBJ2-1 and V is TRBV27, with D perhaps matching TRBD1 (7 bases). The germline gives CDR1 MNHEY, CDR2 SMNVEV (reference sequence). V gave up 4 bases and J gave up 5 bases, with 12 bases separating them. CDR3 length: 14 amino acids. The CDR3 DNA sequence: TGTGCCAGCAGTTGGCAGGGGGAGGACAATGAGCAGTTCTTC. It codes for CASSWQGEDNEQFF.

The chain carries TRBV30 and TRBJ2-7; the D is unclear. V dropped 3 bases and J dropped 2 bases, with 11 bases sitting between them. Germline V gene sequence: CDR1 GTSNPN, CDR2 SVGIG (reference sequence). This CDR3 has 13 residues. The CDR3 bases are TGTGCCTGGAGAGGCCTTGAAGCCTACGAGCAGTACTTC. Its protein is CAWRGLEAYEQYF.

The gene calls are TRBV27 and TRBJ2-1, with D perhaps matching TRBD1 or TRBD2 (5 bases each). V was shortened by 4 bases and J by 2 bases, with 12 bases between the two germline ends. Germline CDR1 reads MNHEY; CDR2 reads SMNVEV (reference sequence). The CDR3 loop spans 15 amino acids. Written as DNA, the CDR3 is TGTGCCAGCAGTTCTCCGGGACGGACCTACAATGAGCAGTTCTTC. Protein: CASSSPGRTYNEQFF.

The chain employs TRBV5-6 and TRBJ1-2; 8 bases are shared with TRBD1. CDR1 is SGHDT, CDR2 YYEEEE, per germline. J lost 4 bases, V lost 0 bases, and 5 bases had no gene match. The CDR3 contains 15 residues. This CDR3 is CASSLVWTGSYGYTF. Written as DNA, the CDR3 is TGTGCCAGCAGCTTGGTTTGGACAGGGAGCTATGGCTACACCTTC.

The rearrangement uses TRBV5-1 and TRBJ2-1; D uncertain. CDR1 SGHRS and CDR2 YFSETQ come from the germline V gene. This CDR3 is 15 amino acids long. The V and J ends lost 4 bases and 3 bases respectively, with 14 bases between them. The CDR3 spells CASSADEEGYNEQFF. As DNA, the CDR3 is TGCGCCAGCAGCGCAGACGAAGAAGGCTACAATGAGCAGTTCTTC.

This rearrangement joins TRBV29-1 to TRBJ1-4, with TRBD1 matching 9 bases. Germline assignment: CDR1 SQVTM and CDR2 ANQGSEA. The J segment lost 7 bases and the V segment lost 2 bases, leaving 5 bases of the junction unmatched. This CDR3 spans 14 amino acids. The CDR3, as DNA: TGCAGCGTTGAAACGGGACAGGGTCGTGAAAAACTGTTTTTT. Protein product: CSVETGQGREKLFF.

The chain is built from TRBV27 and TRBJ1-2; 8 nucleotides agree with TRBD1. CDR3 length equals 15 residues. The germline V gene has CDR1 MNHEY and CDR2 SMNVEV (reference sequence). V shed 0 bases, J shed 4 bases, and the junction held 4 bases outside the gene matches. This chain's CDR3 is CASSLSGTGAYGYTF. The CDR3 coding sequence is TGTGCCAGCAGTTTATCCGGGACAGGAGCCTATGGCTACACCTTC.

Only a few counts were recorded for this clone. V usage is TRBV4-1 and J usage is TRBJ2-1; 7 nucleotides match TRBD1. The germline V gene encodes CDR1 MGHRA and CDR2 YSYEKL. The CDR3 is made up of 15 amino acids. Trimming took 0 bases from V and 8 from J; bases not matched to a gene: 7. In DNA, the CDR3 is TGCGCCAGCAGCCAAGAAGTCCGAACAGGGGATGAGCAGTTCTTC. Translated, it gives CASSQEVRTGDEQFF.

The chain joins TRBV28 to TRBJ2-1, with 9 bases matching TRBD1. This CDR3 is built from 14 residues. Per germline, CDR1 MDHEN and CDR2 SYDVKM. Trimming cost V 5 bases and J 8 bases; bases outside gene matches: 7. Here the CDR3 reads CASSPGQGLHEQFF. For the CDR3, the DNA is TGTGCCAGCAGTCCGGGACAGGGCCTCCATGAGCAGTTCTTC.